This T cell receptor beta chain stems from a study of OX40 agonist ivuxolimab in advanced cancers. Study results and caveats: Researchers did not determine the expanded peripheral T cells' antigen specificity.

Profiling relied on immunoSEQ multiplex PCR, and the TCRdb table lists in-frame clones only, not all of them. The sample lists 80,000 or so clones, about 92% seen once, with 13% to 15% in the top ten. Samples were taken at baseline and on day 1 of cycles 4 and 7. Of note for this clone: The antigen remains undetermined.

In germline, CDR1 is SGHDT, CDR2 YYEEEE. The CDR3 runs 14 residues. V lost 0 bases and J 1 base, leaving 7 bases between the germline ends. The origin of this receptor is an adult with an advanced solid tumor such as melanoma, head and neck, liver or kidney cancer. The chain carries TRBV5-6 and TRBJ1-1; D is unclear. The specimen was CD4+ or CD8+ T cells sorted from blood, collected in a trial of the OX40 agonist ivuxolimab. The CDR3 nucleotides read TGTGCCAGCAGCTTGGCCACGGGGAACACTGAAGCTTTCTTT. The encoded protein is CASSLATGNTEAFF.